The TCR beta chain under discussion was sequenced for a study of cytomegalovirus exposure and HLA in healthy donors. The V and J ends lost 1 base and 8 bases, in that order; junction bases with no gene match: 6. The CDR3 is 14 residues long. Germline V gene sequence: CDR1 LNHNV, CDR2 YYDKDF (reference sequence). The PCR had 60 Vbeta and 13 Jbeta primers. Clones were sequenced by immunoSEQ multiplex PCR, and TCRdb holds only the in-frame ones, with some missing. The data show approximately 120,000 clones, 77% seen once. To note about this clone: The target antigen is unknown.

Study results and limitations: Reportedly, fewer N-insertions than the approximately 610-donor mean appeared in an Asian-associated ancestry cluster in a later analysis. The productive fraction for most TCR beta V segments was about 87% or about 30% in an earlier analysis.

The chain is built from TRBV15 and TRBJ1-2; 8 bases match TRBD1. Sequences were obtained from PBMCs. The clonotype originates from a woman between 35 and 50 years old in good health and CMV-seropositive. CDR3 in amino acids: CATSRGSGGPGYTF. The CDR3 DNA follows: TGTGCCACCAGCAGAGGGTCAGGGGGCCCGGGCTACACCTTC.